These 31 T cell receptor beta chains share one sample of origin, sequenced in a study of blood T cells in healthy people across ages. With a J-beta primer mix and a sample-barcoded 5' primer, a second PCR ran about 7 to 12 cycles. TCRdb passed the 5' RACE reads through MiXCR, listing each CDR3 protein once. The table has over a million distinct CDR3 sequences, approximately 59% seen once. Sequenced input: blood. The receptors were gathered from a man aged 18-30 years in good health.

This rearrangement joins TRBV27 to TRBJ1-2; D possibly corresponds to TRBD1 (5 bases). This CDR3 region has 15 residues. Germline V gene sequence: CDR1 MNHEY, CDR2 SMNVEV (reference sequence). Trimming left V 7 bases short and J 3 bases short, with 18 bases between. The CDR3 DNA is TGTGCCAGCAAGGGACGTCTCGGCGCTCACTATGGCTACACCTTC. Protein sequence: CASKGRLGAHYGYTF.

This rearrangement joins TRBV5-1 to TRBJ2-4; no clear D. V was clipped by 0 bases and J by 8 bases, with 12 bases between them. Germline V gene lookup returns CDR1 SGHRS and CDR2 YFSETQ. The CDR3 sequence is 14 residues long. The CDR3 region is CASSLGSRGDIQYF. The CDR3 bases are TGCGCCAGCAGCTTGGGATCTCGTGGGGACATTCAGTACTTC.

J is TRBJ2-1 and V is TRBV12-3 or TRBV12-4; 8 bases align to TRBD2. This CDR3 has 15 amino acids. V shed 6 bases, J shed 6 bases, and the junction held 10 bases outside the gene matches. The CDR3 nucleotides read TGTGCCAGCAGCAGGGTAGCGGGGCCCCCCAATGAGCAGTTCTTC. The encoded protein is CASSRVAGPPNEQFF.

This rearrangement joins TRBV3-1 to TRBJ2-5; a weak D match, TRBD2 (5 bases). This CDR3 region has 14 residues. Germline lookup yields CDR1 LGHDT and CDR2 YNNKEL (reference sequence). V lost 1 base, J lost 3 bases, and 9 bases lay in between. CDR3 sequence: CASSQAGLKETQYF. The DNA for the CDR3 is TGTGCCAGCAGCCAAGCCGGACTGAAAGAGACCCAGTACTTC.

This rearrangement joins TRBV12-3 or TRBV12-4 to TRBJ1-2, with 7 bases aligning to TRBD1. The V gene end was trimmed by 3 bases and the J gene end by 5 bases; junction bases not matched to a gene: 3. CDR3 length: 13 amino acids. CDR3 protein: CASSFVQGYGYTF. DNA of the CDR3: TGTGCCAGCAGTTTTGTACAGGGGTATGGCTACACCTTC.

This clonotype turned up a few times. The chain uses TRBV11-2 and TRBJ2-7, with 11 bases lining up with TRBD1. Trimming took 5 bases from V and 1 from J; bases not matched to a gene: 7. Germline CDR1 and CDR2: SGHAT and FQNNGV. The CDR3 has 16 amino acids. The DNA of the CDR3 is TGTGCCAGCAGCACCCCGGGACAGGGGGGTTCCTACGAGCAGTACTTC. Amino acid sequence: CASSTPGQGGSYEQYF. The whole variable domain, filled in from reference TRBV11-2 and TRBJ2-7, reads EAGVAQSPRYKIIEKRQSVAFWCNPISGHATLYWYQQILGQGPKLLIQFQNNGVVDDSQLPKDRFSAERLKGVDSTLKIQPAKLEDSAVYLCASSTPGQGGSYEQYFGPGTRLTVT.

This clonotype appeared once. The CDR3 reads CASSLMGVGIQETQYF. CDR3 bases: TGTGCCAGCAGCTTGATGGGGGTGGGAATCCAAGAGACCCAGTACTTC. The V call is TRBV5-5, the J call TRBJ2-5; D may match TRBD1 or TRBD2 (5 bases each). Trimming cost V 1 base and J 1 base, with 14 bases left between them. The CDR3 is made up of 16 amino acids. Germline lookup yields CDR1 SGHKS and CDR2 YYEKEE (reference sequence).

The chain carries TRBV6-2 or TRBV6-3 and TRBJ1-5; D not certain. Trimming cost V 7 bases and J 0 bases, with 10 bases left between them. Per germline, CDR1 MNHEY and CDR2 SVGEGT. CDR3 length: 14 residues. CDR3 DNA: TGTGCCAGCAAGCAGGTGTATAGCAATCAGCCCCAGCATTTT. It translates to CASKQVYSNQPQHF.

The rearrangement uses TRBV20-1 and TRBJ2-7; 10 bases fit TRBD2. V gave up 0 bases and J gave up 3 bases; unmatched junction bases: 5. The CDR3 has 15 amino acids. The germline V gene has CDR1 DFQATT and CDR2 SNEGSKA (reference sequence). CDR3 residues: CSARDRGTSVYEQYF. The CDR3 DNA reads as TGCAGTGCTAGAGACCGCGGGACTAGCGTCTACGAGCAGTACTTC.

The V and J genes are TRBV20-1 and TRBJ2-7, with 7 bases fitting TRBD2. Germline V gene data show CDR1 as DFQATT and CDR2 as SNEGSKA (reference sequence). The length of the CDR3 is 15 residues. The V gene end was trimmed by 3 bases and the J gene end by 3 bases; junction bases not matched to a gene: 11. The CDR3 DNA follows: TGCAGTGCTAGGAGGCGACTAGCATTTCTCTACGAGCAGTACTTC. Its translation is CSARRRLAFLYEQYF.

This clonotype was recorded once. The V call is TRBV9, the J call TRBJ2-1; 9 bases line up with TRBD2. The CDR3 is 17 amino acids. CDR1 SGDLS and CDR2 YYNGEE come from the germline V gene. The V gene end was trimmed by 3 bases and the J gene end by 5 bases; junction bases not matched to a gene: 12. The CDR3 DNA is TGTGCCAGCAGCGCGCCAGGGGGACTAGCTGCCGACAATGAGCAGTTCTTC. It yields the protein CASSAPGGLAADNEQFF.

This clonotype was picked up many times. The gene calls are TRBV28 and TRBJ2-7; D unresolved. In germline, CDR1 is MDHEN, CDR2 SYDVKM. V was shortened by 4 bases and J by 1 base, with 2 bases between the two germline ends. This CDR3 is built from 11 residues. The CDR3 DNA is TGTGCCAGCAGTTGGTCCTACGAGCAGTACTTC. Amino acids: CASSWSYEQYF.

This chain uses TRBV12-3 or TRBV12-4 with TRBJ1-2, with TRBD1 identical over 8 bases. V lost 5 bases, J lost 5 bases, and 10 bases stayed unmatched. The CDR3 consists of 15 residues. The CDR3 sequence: CASSPGPDRVYGYTF. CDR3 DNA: TGTGCCAGCAGTCCCGGGCCGGACAGGGTTTATGGCTACACCTTC.

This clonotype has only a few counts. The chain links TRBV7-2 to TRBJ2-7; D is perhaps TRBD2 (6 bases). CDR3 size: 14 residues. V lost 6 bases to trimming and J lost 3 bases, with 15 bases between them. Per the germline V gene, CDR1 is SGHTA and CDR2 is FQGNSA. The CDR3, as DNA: TGTGCCAGCAGTTGGTCGGGGGAGGTCTACGAGCAGTACTTC. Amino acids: CASSWSGEVYEQYF.

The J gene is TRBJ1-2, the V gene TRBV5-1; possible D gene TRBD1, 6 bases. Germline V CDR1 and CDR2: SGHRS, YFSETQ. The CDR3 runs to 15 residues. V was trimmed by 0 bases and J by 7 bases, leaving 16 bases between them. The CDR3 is CASSLAPPGDGGYTF. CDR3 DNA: TGCGCCAGCAGCTTGGCCCCCCCAGGGGACGGTGGCTACACCTTC.

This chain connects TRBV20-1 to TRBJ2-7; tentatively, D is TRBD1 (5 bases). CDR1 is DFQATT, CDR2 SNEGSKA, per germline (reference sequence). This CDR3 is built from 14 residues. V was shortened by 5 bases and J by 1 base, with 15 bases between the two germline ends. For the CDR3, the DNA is TGCAGTGCTGGGCTGGGGCGTTTTTCCTACGAGCAGTACTTC. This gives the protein CSAGLGRFSYEQYF.

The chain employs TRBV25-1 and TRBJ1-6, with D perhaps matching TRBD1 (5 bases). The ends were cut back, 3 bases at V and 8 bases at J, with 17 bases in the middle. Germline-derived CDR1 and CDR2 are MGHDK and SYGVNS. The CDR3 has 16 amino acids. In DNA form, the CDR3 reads TGTGCCAGCAGTGAGGCGGACGGGACTCAGGATTCACCCCTCCACTTT. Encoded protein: CASSEADGTQDSPLHF. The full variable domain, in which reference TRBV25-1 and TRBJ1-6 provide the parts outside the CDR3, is EADIYQTPRYLVIGTGKKITLECSQTMGHDKMYWYQQDPGMELHLIHYSYGVNSTEKGDLSSESTVSRIRTEHFPLTLESARPSHTSQYLCASSEADGTQDSPLHFGNGTRLTVT.

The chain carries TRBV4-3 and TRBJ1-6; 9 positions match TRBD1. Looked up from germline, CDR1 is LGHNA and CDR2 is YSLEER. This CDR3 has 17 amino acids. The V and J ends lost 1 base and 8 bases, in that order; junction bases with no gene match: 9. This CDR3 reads CASSQVSRQGVYSPLHF. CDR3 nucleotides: TGCGCCAGCAGCCAAGTCTCCCGACAGGGGGTTTATTCACCCCTCCACTTT.

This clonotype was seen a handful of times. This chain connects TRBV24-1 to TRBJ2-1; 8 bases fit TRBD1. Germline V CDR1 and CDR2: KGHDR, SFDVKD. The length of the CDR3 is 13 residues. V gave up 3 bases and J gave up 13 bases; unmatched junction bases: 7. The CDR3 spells CATSDPGQEGQFF. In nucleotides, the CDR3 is TGTGCCACCAGTGATCCGGGACAGGAGGGACAGTTCTTC.

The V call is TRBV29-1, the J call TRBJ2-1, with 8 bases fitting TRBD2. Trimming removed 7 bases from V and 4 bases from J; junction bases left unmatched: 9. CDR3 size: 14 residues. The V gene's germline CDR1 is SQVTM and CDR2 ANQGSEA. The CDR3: CSAVGRAPYNEQFF. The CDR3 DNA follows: TGCAGCGCCGTCGGGAGGGCCCCATACAATGAGCAGTTCTTC.

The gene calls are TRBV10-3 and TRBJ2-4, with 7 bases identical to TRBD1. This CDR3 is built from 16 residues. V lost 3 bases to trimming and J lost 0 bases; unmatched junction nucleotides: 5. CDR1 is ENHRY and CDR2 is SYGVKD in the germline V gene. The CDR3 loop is CAISDGQELAKNIQYF. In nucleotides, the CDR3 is TGTGCCATCAGTGACGGACAGGAACTAGCCAAAAACATTCAGTACTTC.

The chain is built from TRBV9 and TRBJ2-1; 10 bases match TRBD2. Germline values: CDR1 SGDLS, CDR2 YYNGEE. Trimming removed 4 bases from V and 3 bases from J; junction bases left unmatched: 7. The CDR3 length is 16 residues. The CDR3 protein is CASSSNPSGSYNEQFF. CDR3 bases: TGTGCCAGCAGCTCAAACCCTAGCGGGAGCTACAATGAGCAGTTCTTC. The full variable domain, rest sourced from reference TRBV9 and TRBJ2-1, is DSGVTQTPKHLITATGQRVTLRCSPRSGDLSVYWYQQSLDQGLQFLIQYYNGEERAKGNILERFSAQQFPDLHSELNLSSLELGDSALYFCASSSNPSGSYNEQFFGPGTRLTVL.

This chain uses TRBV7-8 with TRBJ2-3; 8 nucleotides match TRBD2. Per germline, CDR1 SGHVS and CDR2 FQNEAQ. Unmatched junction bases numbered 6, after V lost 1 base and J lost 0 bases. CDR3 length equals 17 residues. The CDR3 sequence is CASSLGSLAGSTDTQYF. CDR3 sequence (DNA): TGTGCCAGCAGCTTAGGGAGCCTAGCGGGTAGCACAGATACGCAGTATTTT.

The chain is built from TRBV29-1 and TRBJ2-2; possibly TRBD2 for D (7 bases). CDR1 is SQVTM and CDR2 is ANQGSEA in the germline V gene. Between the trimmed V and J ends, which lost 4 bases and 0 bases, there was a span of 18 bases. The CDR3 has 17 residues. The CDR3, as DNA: TGCAGCGTTGTTGAAATTGGCGGGGGCACGAACACCGGGGAGCTGTTTTTT. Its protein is CSVVEIGGGTNTGELFF.

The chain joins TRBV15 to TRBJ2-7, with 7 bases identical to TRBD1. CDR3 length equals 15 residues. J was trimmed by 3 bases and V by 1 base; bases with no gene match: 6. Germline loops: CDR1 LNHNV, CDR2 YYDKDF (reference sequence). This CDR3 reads CATSRAGQLIYEQYF. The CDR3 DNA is TGTGCCACCAGCAGAGCGGGACAGCTGATCTACGAGCAGTACTTC.

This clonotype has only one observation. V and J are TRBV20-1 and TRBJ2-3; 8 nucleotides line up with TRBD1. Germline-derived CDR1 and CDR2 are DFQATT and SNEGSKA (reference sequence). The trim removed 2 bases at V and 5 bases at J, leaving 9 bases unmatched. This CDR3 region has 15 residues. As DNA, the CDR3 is TGCAGTGCTAGACCCGGGACAGGTCTTAGAGATACGCAGTATTTT. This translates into CSARPGTGLRDTQYF.

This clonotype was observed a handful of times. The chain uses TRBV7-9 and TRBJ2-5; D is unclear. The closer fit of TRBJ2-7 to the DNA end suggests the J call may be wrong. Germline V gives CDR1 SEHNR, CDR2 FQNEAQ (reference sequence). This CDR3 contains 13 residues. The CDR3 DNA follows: TGTGCCAGCAGCCCGATAGGGACCTACGAGCAGTACTTC. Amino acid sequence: CASSPIGTYEQYF.

As DNA, the CDR3 is TGCAGTGCTAGAGATCGACAGGGAGGAGATGAAAAACTGTTTTTT. Protein: CSARDRQGGDEKLFF. The chain couples TRBV20-1 to TRBJ1-4; 7 nucleotides align to TRBD1. CDR3 length: 15 residues. From germline, CDR1 is DFQATT and CDR2 SNEGSKA (reference sequence). V lost 0 bases, J lost 6 bases, and 7 bases stayed unmatched.

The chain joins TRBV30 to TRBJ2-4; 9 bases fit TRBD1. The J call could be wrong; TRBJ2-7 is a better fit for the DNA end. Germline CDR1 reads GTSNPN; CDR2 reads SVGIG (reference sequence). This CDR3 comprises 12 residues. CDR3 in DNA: TGTGCCTGGGGGACAGGGTTCGACGAGCAGTACTTC. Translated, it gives CAWGTGFDEQYF.

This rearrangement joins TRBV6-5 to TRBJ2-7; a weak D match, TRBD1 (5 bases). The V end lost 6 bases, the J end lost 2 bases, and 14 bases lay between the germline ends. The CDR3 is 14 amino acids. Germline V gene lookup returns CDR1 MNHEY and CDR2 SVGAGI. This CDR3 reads CASSRIGQAYEQYF. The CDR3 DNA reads TGTGCCAGCAGCCGTATCGGACAAGCCTACGAGCAGTACTTC.

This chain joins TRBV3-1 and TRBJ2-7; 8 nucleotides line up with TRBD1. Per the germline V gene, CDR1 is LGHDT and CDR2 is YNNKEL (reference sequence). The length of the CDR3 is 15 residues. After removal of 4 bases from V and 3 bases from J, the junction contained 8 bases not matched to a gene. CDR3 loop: CASSRGITGGYEQYF. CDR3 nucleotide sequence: TGTGCCAGCAGCCGCGGAATAACAGGGGGCTACGAGCAGTACTTC.